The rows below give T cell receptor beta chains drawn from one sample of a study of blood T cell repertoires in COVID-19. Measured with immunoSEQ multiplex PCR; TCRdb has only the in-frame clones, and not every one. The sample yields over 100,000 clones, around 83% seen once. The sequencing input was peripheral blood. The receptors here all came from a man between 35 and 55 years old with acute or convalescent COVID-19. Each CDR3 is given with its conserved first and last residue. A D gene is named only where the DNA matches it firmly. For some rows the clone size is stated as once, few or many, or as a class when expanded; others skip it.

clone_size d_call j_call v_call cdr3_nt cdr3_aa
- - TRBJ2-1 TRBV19 TGTGCCAGTAGCCCTGCCAGGGGAAGCTCCTACAATGAGCAGTTCTTC CASSPARGSSYNEQFF
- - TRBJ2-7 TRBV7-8 TGTGCCAGCAGCTTAGAGTATACTTACGAGCAGTACTTC CASSLEYTYEQYF
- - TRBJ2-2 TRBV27 TGTGCCAGCAGTTTATGGGGGCTGGGCACCGGGGAGCTGTTTTTT CASSLWGLGTGELFF
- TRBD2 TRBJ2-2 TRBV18 TGTGCCAGCTCACCACCGGGACTAGCGGGAGCGAACACCGGGGAGCTGTTTTTT CASSPPGLAGANTGELFF
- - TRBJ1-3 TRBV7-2 TGTGCCAGCAGCTTAGAAGGGACACTGCCGGGAAACACCATATATTTT CASSLEGTLPGNTIYF
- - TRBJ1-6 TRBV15 TGTGCCACCAGCAGAGCCAGGTTTCGTTCACCCCTCCACTTT CATSRARFRSPLHF
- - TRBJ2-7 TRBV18 TGTGCCAGCTCACCGGGGGGTAGCTCCTACGAGCAGTACTTC CASSPGGSSYEQYF
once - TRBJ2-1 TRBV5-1 TGCGCCAGCAGCTTGGCAGCCGGACTGACCCTCAATGAGCAGTTCTTC CASSLAAGLTLNEQFF
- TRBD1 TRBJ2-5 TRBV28 TGTGCCAGCACGCCGGGACAGAGGTACCAAGAGACCCAGTACTTC CASTPGQRYQETQYF
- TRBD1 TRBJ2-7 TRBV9 TGTGCCAGCAGCCCAATAGGGACAGGGGGCCTCTCCGAGCAGTACTTC CASSPIGTGGLSEQYF
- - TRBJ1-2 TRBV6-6 TGTGCCAGCAGCCGGGATTCCGGGACATTAAATGGCTACACCTTC CASSRDSGTLNGYTF
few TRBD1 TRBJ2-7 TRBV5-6 TGTGCCAGCAGCTTGGGGGACAGGGTCTACGAGCAGTACTTC CASSLGDRVYEQYF
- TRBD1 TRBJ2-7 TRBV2 TGTGCCAGCTCCGGGACAGGGGGTGGGGAGCAGTACTTC CASSGTGGGEQYF
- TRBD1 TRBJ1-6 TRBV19 TGTGCCAGTAGACCCAAGGGACAGGGGAATTCACCCCTCCACTTT CASRPKGQGNSPLHF
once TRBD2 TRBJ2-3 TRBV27 TGTGCCAGCAGTTTTCGGGAGGGCCGTTCAGATACGCAGTATTTT CASSFREGRSDTQYF
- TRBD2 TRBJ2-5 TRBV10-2 TGCGCCAGCGCCTCACTAGCGCTTGAGACCCAGTACTTC CASASLALETQYF
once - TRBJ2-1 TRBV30 TGTGCCTGGAGTGGGCAGGGAAGGAACGTTGGGCAGTTCTTC CAWSGQGRNVGQFF
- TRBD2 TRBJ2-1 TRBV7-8 TGTGCCAGCACCCGCCTAGCGGGAGGGCCCAGGGATGAGCAGTTCTTC CASTRLAGGPRDEQFF
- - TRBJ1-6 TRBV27 TGTGCCAGCAGTCTGTATAATTCACCCCTCCACTTT CASSLYNSPLHF
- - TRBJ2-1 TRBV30 TGTGCCTGGAGTGTAACCGAGTACAATGAGCAGTTCTTC CAWSVTEYNEQFF
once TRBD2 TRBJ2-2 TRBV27 TGTGCCAGCAGTTTAGAAGGTAGCGGGGCGAACACCGGGGAGCTGTTTTTT CASSLEGSGANTGELFF
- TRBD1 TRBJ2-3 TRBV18 TGTGCCAGCTCACCCCAGGGGGTTCTAGCAACGCAGTATTTT CASSPQGVLATQYF
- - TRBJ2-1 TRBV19 TGTGCCAGTAGTAGGTCGAGACAGGCTAGCTCCTACAATGAGCAGTTCTTC CASSRSRQASSYNEQFF
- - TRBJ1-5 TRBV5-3 TGTGCCAGAAGCATTCGACCCGGAGGTCAGCCCCAGCATTTT CARSIRPGGQPQHF
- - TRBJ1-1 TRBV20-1 TGCAGTGCTAGTCCCCGGACAAGGCACAACACTGAAGCTTTCTTT CSASPRTRHNTEAFF
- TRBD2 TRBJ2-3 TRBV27 TGTGCCAGCAGCGGGGGAACTAGCGGGGGGATCACAGATACGCAGTATTTT CASSGGTSGGITDTQYF
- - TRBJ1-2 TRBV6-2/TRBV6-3 TGTGCCAGCAGTTACACGACGGGGAGCTATGGCTACACCTTC CASSYTTGSYGYTF
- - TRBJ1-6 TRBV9 TGTGCCAGCAGCGTAGGGACAGCCAATTCACCCCTCCACTTT CASSVGTANSPLHF
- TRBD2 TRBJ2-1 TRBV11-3 TGTGCCAGCAGCTTAGGGGTCCCTCTCGTGGGCGGGAGGGCCTATGAGCAGTTCTTC CASSLGVPLVGGRAYEQFF
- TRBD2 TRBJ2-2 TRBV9 TGTGCCAGCAGCGTGGGACTAGCGGGGATCACCGGGGAGCTGTTTTTT CASSVGLAGITGELFF
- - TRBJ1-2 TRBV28 TGTGCCACCCATCCGAGTAAGGGCCTCACTAGTGGCTACACCTTC CATHPSKGLTSGYTF
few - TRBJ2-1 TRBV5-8 TGTGCCAGCAGCTCGGGCGCGGGGGCCATTATTAATGAGCAGTTCTTC CASSSGAGAIINEQFF
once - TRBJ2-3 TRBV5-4 TGTGCCAGCAGCCCGCCAGGGGCAGATACGCAGTATTTT CASSPPGADTQYF
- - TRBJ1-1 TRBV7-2 TGTGCCAGCAGCTTAGTGGCCAGGGCCACTGAAGCTTTCTTT CASSLVARATEAFF
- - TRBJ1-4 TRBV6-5 TGTGCCAGCAGACAAGCAACTAATGAAAAACTGTTTTTT CASRQATNEKLFF
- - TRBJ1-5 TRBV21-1 TGTGCCAGCAGCACCAAAGTAGGGGCCGTCAATCAGCCCCAGCATTTT CASSTKVGAVNQPQHF
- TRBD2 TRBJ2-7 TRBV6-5 TGTGCCAGCAGAGCCGGGACTAGCGGAACCTACGAGCAGTACTTC CASRAGTSGTYEQYF
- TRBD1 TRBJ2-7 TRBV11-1 TGTGCCAGCAGCTTAGCGCTGGACAGGGTCGCCGAGCAGTACTTC CASSLALDRVAEQYF
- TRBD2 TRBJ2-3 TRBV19 TGTGCCAGTAGTATCGGCGGGGGTACGCAGTATTTT CASSIGGGTQYF
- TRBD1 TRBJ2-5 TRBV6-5 TGTGCCAGCAGGACAGGGGAAGAGACCCAGTACTTC CASRTGEETQYF
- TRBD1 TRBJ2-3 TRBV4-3 TGCGCCAGCAGCCAAGATTTCACAGGGGTGGGCACAGATACGCAGTATTTT CASSQDFTGVGTDTQYF
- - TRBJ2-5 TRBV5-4 TGTGCCAGCAGCTTGTACGGAGTCCAAGAGACCCAGTACTTC CASSLYGVQETQYF
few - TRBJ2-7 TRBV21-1 TGTGCCAGCTACGGGACAGACTGGGAGCAGTACTTC CASYGTDWEQYF
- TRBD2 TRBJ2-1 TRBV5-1 TGCGCCAGCAGCTCCTTCCTTCTAGCGGGAGGCTTGAATGAGCAGTTCTTC CASSSFLLAGGLNEQFF
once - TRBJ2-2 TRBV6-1 TGTGCCAGCAGTGAACTAGCCCGTGGGACCGGGGAGCTGTTTTTT CASSELARGTGELFF
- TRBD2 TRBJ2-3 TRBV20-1 TGCAGTGCTAGTGGGACTAGCGGGGCCCATTGGGATACGCAGTATTTT CSASGTSGAHWDTQYF
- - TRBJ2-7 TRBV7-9 TGTGCCAGCAGCTTAGTCCGGACAGAAATCGAGCAGTACTTC CASSLVRTEIEQYF